A selection of T cell receptor beta chains follows, all from one sample in a study of CD8 T cells in ankylosing spondylitis. TCRdb re-derived calls from the 5' RACE reads in MiXCR, one entry per CDR3 protein. The sample carries 750,000 to 850,000 distinct CDR3 sequences, about 10% recorded once. Material: blood, either unsorted or a sorted T cell fraction (not recorded which). These receptors came from a male donor with ankylosing spondylitis. The CDR3 runs from the conserved cysteine through the conserved F or W. Fields, in order: clone size, V gene, D gene, J gene, CDR3 length, CDR3 protein, CDR3 DNA. D genes are given only for firm matches. Only some rows state a clone size, as once, few, many or a class for expanded clones.

>.|TRBV20-1|.|TRBJ1-2|13
CSAESRANYGYTF
TGCAGTGCAGAGTCCAGGGCGAACTATGGCTACACCTTC
>few|TRBV7-2|TRBD1|TRBJ2-1|14
CASSLGQVGDEQFF
TGTGCCAGCAGCCTGGGACAGGTAGGCGATGAGCAGTTCTTC
>many|TRBV30|TRBD2|TRBJ2-7|13
CAWRRLARYEQYF
TGTGCCTGGAGAAGACTAGCGCGGTACGAGCAGTACTTC
>few|TRBV11-3|.|TRBJ2-5|14
CASSLQAGTETQYF
TGTGCCAGCAGCTTACAGGCAGGGACAGAGACCCAGTACTTC
>once|TRBV4-1|.|TRBJ2-7|16
CACSHTQSGTAYEQYF
TGCGCCTGCAGCCACACACAATCCGGGACTGCCTACGAGCAGTACTTC
>many|TRBV20-1|TRBD1|TRBJ2-7|15
CSARDPGTVSYEQYF
TGCAGTGCTAGAGATCCGGGGACAGTCTCCTACGAGCAGTACTTC
>few|TRBV20-1|.|TRBJ1-6|15
CSASDVGLSGSPLHF
TGCAGTGCTAGCGATGTGGGTTTAAGCGGTTCACCCCTCCACTTT
>few|TRBV9|.|TRBJ1-1|16
CASSVGGVGSNTEAFF
TGTGCCAGCAGCGTAGGAGGGGTCGGCAGTAACACTGAAGCTTTCTTT
>many|TRBV7-2|TRBD2|TRBJ2-1|18
CASSFGLADPSSYNEQFF
TGTGCCAGCAGCTTTGGGCTAGCGGACCCGAGCTCCTACAATGAGCAGTTCTTC
>few|TRBV7-9|.|TRBJ2-7|16
CASTTRPLASYDEQYF
TGTGCCAGCACGACCCGGCCCCTGGCTTCTTACGACGAGCAGTACTTC
>.|TRBV4-3|TRBD1|TRBJ2-7|15
CASSLGQESSYEQYF
TGCGCCAGCAGCCTCGGACAGGAAAGCTCCTACGAGCAGTACTTC
>few|TRBV7-9|TRBD1|TRBJ1-1|12
CASTVGQAEAFF
TGTGCCAGCACCGTCGGACAGGCTGAAGCTTTCTTT
>few|TRBV10-3|TRBD2|TRBJ2-1|17
CAIMGNSGGVSYNEQFF
TGTGCCATCATGGGAAATAGCGGGGGAGTTTCCTACAATGAGCAGTTCTTC
>.|TRBV9|.|TRBJ2-5|18
CASSVGTLWGDTKETQYF
TGTGCCAGCAGCGTAGGGACTCTCTGGGGGGACACTAAAGAGACCCAGTACTTC
>.|TRBV2|.|TRBJ1-5|19
CASSEAFSAYSNRNQPQHF
TGTGCCAGCAGTGAAGCCTTTTCAGCTTATAGCAATCGGAATCAGCCCCAGCATTTT